This entry lists 17 T cell receptor beta chains sequenced from one sample in a study of blood T cells in healthy people across ages. For the second PCR, which ran for roughly 6 to 11 cycles, a sample-barcoded 5' primer and a J-beta primer mix were used. TCRdb re-called the 5' RACE reads through MiXCR, storing one row per CDR3 protein. The data show about 1.6 million distinct CDR3 sequences, with 30% to 40% seen just once and about 10% held by the top ten. Material: blood. These receptors originate from a woman younger than 45 in good health.

This clonotype was seen a handful of times. The genes are TRBV28 and TRBJ2-4; 11 bases map to TRBD2. In germline, CDR1 is MDHEN, CDR2 SYDVKM. The ends lost 6 bases at V and 8 bases at J; junction bases unmatched: 12. The CDR3 runs 16 residues. The CDR3 coding sequence is TGTGCCAGCAGCATACTAGCGGGAGAGGCTGGGGACATTCAGTACTTC. Protein: CASSILAGEAGDIQYF.

The chain recombines TRBV5-1 with TRBJ1-1; unclear D gene. Germline lookup yields CDR1 SGHRS and CDR2 YFSETQ. Deletions cut 10 bases from V and 1 base from J, with 14 bases between. This CDR3 comprises 13 residues. CDR3 loop: CAAAPLPNTEAFF. In nucleotides, the CDR3 is TGCGCCGCCGCCCCCCTCCCGAACACTGAAGCTTTCTTT.

The CDR3 loop is CSVIPGTSGKSVTDTQYF. DNA of the CDR3: TGCAGCGTTATCCCGGGGACTAGCGGGAAGAGTGTCACAGATACGCAGTATTTT. This sequence joins TRBV29-1 and TRBJ2-3; 13 bases are a match to TRBD2. V shed 5 bases, J shed 2 bases, and the junction held 13 bases outside the gene matches. This CDR3 contains 18 residues. The germline V gene has CDR1 SQVTM and CDR2 ANQGSEA.

The chain uses TRBV5-1 and TRBJ2-3; D not certain. Germline lookup yields CDR1 SGHRS and CDR2 YFSETQ. The germline V and J ends were trimmed by 0 bases and 6 bases, with 11 bases remaining between them. CDR3 length: 14 residues. CDR3 coding DNA: TGCGCCAGCAGCTTGGCGTCACCGAGGGATACGCAGTATTTT. This gives the protein CASSLASPRDTQYF.

Only a few counts were recorded for this clonotype. DNA of the CDR3: TGTGCCAGCAGCCCCTCCGGGACAGGGATATACGAGCAGTACTTC. It translates to CASSPSGTGIYEQYF. The chain combines TRBV9 with TRBJ2-7; 9 bases align to TRBD1. The CDR3 has 15 residues. Per the germline V gene, CDR1 is SGDLS and CDR2 is YYNGEE. Germline trimming cut 4 bases from V and 4 bases from J; bases unmatched to any gene: 9.

The V gene is TRBV7-9, the J gene TRBJ2-3; D is uncertain. CDR3 length equals 13 residues. CDR1 and CDR2 (germline): SEHNR, FQNEAQ (reference sequence). V lost 4 bases and J 9 bases, leaving 14 bases between the germline ends. The DNA of the CDR3 is TGTGCCAGCAGCTGGTCTAGTGACGGAACGCAGTATTTT. This gives the protein CASSWSSDGTQYF. The variable domain in full, completed from reference TRBV7-9 and TRBJ2-3, reads DTGVSQNPRHKITKRGQNVTFRCDPISEHNRLYWYRQTLGQGPEFLTYFQNEAQLEKSRLLSDRFSAERPKGSFSTLEIQRTEQGDSAMYLCASSWSSDGTQYFGPGTRLTVL.

This clonotype was counted between two and nine times. The rearrangement uses TRBV2 and TRBJ2-1, with a weak D call TRBD2 (5 bases). Trimming shortened V by 8 bases and J by 0 bases, and 11 bases separated the two germline ends. This CDR3 region has 14 residues. In germline, CDR1 is SNHLY, CDR2 FYNNEI. This CDR3 is CASVAGVSYNEQFF. The CDR3 coding sequence is TGTGCCAGCGTCGCCGGGGTCTCCTACAATGAGCAGTTCTTC.

This clonotype was observed a handful of times. A clone one base away is much larger, so this may be a read error. The chain is built from TRBV29-1 and TRBJ2-7, with TRBD1 matching 9 bases. This CDR3 region has 13 residues. The junction had 11 bases not matched to a gene; V was cut back by 7 bases and J by 7 bases. Germline V gives CDR1 SQVTM, CDR2 ANQGSEA. CDR3 sequence (DNA): TGCAGCGCTGGACAGGGGCGCGACAATGAGCAGTACTTC. Its protein product is CSAGQGRDNEQYF.

The rearrangement uses TRBV12-5 and TRBJ1-5, with unresolved D. Germline assignment: CDR1 LGHNT and CDR2 FRNRAP. The CDR3 is made up of 13 amino acids. Deletions cut 1 base from V and 6 bases from J, with 7 bases between. CDR3 DNA sequence: TGTGCTAGTGGTTTGGGGCCGGGTCAGCCCCAGCATTTT. It specifies CASGLGPGQPQHF.

The J gene is TRBJ1-6, the V gene TRBV7-9; weak D call: TRBD1 (5 bases). V was clipped by 4 bases and J by 7 bases, with 14 bases between them. This CDR3 is 15 amino acids long. CDR1 SEHNR and CDR2 FQNEAQ come from the germline V gene (reference sequence). The CDR3 DNA reads as TGTGCCAGCAGCTGGGAAGGCACAGGCAATTCACCCCTCCACTTT. This translates into CASSWEGTGNSPLHF.

This clonotype was counted only a few times. The CDR3 sequence: CASSWGQGRFYEQYF. CDR3 sequence (DNA): TGTGCCAGCAGTTGGGGGCAGGGAAGGTTCTACGAGCAGTACTTC. The chain carries TRBV6-2 or TRBV6-3 and TRBJ2-7, with D maybe TRBD1 (6 bases). The CDR3 is made up of 15 amino acids. CDR1 and CDR2 from the germline V gene are MNHEY and SVGEGT. V lost 4 bases and J 3 bases, leaving 16 bases between the germline ends.

The V call is TRBV28, the J call TRBJ1-2; D uncertain. CDR3 size: 16 residues. Germline CDR1 is MDHEN and CDR2 is SYDVKM. Trimming cost V 2 bases and J 4 bases, with 17 bases left between them. The DNA of the CDR3 is TGTGCCAGCAGTTTAATCAGAGGCTTGGCGTCCTATGGCTACACCTTC. Protein: CASSLIRGLASYGYTF.

The chain has TRBV18 and TRBJ2-1; 8 positions match TRBD1. Germline V CDR1 and CDR2: KGHSH, LQKENI. The CDR3 is made up of 15 amino acids. V lost 5 bases, J lost 3 bases, and 6 bases stayed unmatched. CDR3 amino acids: CASSAGQADYNEQFF. DNA of the CDR3: TGTGCCAGCTCAGCGGGACAGGCGGACTACAATGAGCAGTTCTTC. The entire variable domain, with the rest obtained from reference TRBV18 and TRBJ2-1, is as follows: NAGVMQNPRHLVRRRGQEARLRCSPMKGHSHVYWYRQLPEEGLKFMVYLQKENIIDESGMPKERFSAEFPKEGPSILRIQQVVRGDSAAYFCASSAGQADYNEQFFGPGTRLTVL.

This clonotype occurred a few times. The genes are TRBV7-6 and TRBJ2-1; D might be TRBD2 (6 bases). Trimming stripped 3 bases from V and 8 bases from J, with 14 bases between. Germline V gene data show CDR1 as SGHVS and CDR2 as FNYEAQ. This CDR3 is built from 14 residues. The CDR3 bases are TGTGCCAGCAGCTTCAACAGGAGGGGATATGAGCAGTTCTTC. This encodes CASSFNRRGYEQFF.

The CDR3 coding sequence is TGTGCCTGGAGCCGGTCGGGACAGATCCGCTACGAGCAGTACTTC. Encoded protein: CAWSRSGQIRYEQYF. V gene TRBV30 combines with J gene TRBJ2-7, with 7 bases matching TRBD1. V gave up 3 bases and J gave up 3 bases; unmatched junction bases: 11. The CDR3 spans 15 residues. The germline gives CDR1 GTSNPN, CDR2 SVGIG (reference sequence).

Comment on this clonotype: A read error may be the cause here, since a much bigger clone is one base away. This chain links TRBV29-1 with TRBJ2-1; 8 nucleotides align to TRBD2. CDR3 length: 12 residues. Germline assignment: CDR1 SQVTM and CDR2 ANQGSEA. The trim removed 8 bases at V and 12 bases at J, leaving 12 bases unmatched. CDR3 amino acids: CSPRGALDGQFF. The CDR3 bases are TGCAGCCCGCGGGGGGCCCTCGATGGGCAGTTCTTC.

This clonotype was counted many times. The rearrangement uses TRBV29-1 and TRBJ2-7; 10 positions match TRBD1. This CDR3 has 14 amino acids. V gave up 4 bases and J gave up 1 base; unmatched junction bases: 4. Germline V gives CDR1 SQVTM, CDR2 ANQGSEA. Written as DNA, the CDR3 is TGCAGCGTTGGGGGACAGGGGACTTCCTACGAGCAGTACTTC. Protein sequence: CSVGGQGTSYEQYF.